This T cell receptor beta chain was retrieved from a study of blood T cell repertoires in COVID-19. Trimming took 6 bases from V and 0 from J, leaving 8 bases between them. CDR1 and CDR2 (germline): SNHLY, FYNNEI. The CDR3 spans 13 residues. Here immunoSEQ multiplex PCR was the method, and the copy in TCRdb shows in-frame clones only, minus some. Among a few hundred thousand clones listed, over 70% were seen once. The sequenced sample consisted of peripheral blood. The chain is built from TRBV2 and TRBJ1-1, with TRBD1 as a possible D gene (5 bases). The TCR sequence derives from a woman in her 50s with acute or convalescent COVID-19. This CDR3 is CASSRDLNTEAFF. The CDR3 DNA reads TGTGCCAGCAGCAGGGACTTGAACACTGAAGCTTTCTTT.